The 9 T cell receptor beta chains given below trace back to one sample, sequenced in a study of T cell responses to AZD1222 COVID-19 vaccine. Profiling relied on immunoSEQ multiplex PCR, and the TCRdb table lists in-frame clones only, not all of them. Among around 210,000 clones listed, approximately 94% were seen once. The source was peripheral blood, collected 28 days after the second dose of the MenACWY control vaccine. Receptors were obtained from an adult who received the MenACWY meningococcal vaccine as a control.

J is TRBJ2-7 and V is TRBV5-1, with 7 positions matching TRBD1. V lost 3 bases and J lost 7; bases outside the gene matches: 10. The CDR3 runs 14 residues. From germline, CDR1 is SGHRS and CDR2 YFSETQ. The CDR3 here is CASSSGTVLREQYF. The CDR3 coding sequence is TGCGCCAGCAGCTCCGGGACAGTATTACGGGAGCAGTACTTC. The entire variable domain, with the rest obtained from reference TRBV5-1 and TRBJ2-7, is as follows: KAGVTQTPRYLIKTRGQQVTLSCSPISGHRSVSWYQQTPGQGLQFLFEYFSETQRNKGNFPGRFSGRQFSNSRSEMNVSTLELGDSALYLCASSSGTVLREQYFGPGTRLTVT.

The chain employs TRBV3-1 (or the pseudogene TRBV3-2) and TRBJ2-7, with 12 bases matching TRBD2. This CDR3 is 12 amino acids long. The junction had 5 bases not matched to a gene; V was cut back by 11 bases and J by 6 bases. The germline V gene has CDR1 LGHDT and CDR2 YNNKEL (reference sequence). CDR3: CACGLAGTEQYF. The CDR3 region has the DNA TGTGCCTGTGGACTAGCGGGGACCGAGCAGTACTTC.

The chain employs TRBV6-5 and TRBJ2-7, with D unresolved. The V end lost 6 bases, the J end lost 2 bases, and 11 bases lay between the germline ends. Germline loops: CDR1 MNHEY, CDR2 SVGAGI. The CDR3 covers 13 residues. The chain's CDR3 is CASRRSGTYEQYF. DNA of the CDR3: TGTGCCAGCAGGAGAAGTGGAACCTACGAGCAGTACTTC.

This clone was counted between two and nine times. The J gene is TRBJ2-7, the V gene TRBV6-5; D is tentatively TRBD1 or TRBD2 (6 bases each). From germline, CDR1 is MNHEY and CDR2 SVGAGI. The CDR3 loop spans 14 amino acids. The V gene lost 0 bases and the J gene lost 3 bases, with 9 bases spanning the gap. CDR3 region: CASSYSRGRYEQYF. CDR3 in DNA: TGTGCCAGCAGTTACTCTCGGGGGCGCTACGAGCAGTACTTC.

The V call is TRBV5-1, the J call TRBJ2-2, with D unresolved. This CDR3 is 15 amino acids long. V dropped 3 bases and J dropped 3 bases, with 12 bases sitting between them. The V gene's germline CDR1 is SGHRS and CDR2 YFSETQ. In DNA, the CDR3 is TGCGCCAGCAGCTACTCGACTGCCTACACCGGGGAGCTGTTTTTT. Translation gives CASSYSTAYTGELFF.

J is TRBJ2-3 and V is TRBV9, with 8 nucleotides matching TRBD2. Germline V lookup: CDR1 SGDLS, CDR2 YYNGEE. V dropped 4 bases and J dropped 0; count of bases not matched to a gene: 10. CDR3 size: 17 residues. CDR3 DNA: TGTGCCAGCAGCCTCGGTCTCGGGGGGGCTAGCACAGATACGCAGTATTTT. This codes for CASSLGLGGASTDTQYF.

The chain employs TRBV3-1 (or the pseudogene TRBV3-2) and TRBJ1-1; D may be TRBD1 (6 bases). The CDR3 has 13 amino acids. Trimming pared 7 bases from V and 8 bases from J, leaving 17 bases between. Germline lookup yields CDR1 LGHDT and CDR2 YNNKEL (reference sequence). CDR3 amino acids: CASTGTPSLEAFF. The DNA of the CDR3 is TGTGCCAGCACCGGGACACCATCGTTGGAAGCTTTCTTT.

This rearrangement joins TRBV19 to TRBJ2-5; D is possibly TRBD1 (5 bases). The CDR3 sequence is 15 residues long. Trimming removed 1 base from V and 5 bases from J, with 14 bases in between. Germline CDR1 and CDR2: LNHDA and SQIVND (reference sequence). Here the CDR3 reads CASSIGQGEQETQYF. The CDR3 DNA reads TGTGCCAGTAGTATAGGGCAGGGTGAGCAGGAGACCCAGTACTTC.

The CDR3 spells CASSRTPGGGGTPLHF. The CDR3 DNA sequence: TGTGCCAGCAGCCGAACCCCGGGGGGCGGTGGTACACCCCTCCACTTT. This chain joins TRBV3-1 (or the pseudogene TRBV3-2) and TRBJ1-6; TRBD1 is a possible D gene (6 bases). Germline-derived CDR1 and CDR2 are LGHDT and YNNKEL (reference sequence). This CDR3 spans 16 amino acids. V was shortened by 4 bases and J by 11 bases, with 21 bases between the two germline ends.